This TCR beta chain was sequenced for a study of PD-L1 blockade in urothelial cancer. Using immunoSEQ multiplex PCR, the repertoire was profiled, and TCRdb retains in-frame clones only, with some absent. The table lists around 100,000 clones, around 85% of them singletons. CDR1 and CDR2 from the germline V gene are MDHEN and SYDVKM. V lost 6 bases, J lost 5 bases, and 8 bases stayed unmatched. The CDR3 loop spans 14 amino acids. The material sequenced was PBMCs, taken around atezolizumab (anti-PD-L1) treatment. V is TRBV28 and J is TRBJ1-1, with 8 bases matching TRBD1. The TCR sequence derives from a man in his fifties or sixties with urothelial cancer. CDR3 sequence: CASRSGGAGTEAFF. The CDR3 DNA is TGTGCCAGCAGGTCAGGGGGCGCCGGAACTGAAGCTTTCTTT.